The clone carrying this T cell receptor beta chain was seen once. The assay was immunoSEQ multiplex PCR, and TCRdb's table has in-frame clones only and misses some. The data show more than 400,000 clones, about 96% seen once. The CDR3 has 15 amino acids. After removal of 11 bases from V and 5 bases from J, the junction contained 15 bases not matched to a gene. Germline V gives CDR1 SNHLY, CDR2 FYNNEI. The data stem from a study of shared clonotypes between healthy human individuals. The chain is built from TRBV2 and TRBJ2-5; 9 nucleotides agree with TRBD2. Sequencing used naive CD4+ T cells sorted from blood. Subset denoted: CD45RA+ positively selected. This sequence was found in a woman aged 30 to 39 in good health. The CDR3 reads CACTDGREGVETQYF. CDR3 sequence (DNA): TGTGCCTGCACTGATGGGCGGGAGGGCGTCGAGACCCAGTACTTC.